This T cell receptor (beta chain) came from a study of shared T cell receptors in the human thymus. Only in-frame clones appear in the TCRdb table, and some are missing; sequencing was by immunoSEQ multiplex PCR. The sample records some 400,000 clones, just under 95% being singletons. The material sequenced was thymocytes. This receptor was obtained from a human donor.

The DNA for the CDR3 is TGCGCCAGCAGCTCGGGACGGCCCTCCTACAATGAGCAGTTCTTC. This encodes CASSSGRPSYNEQFF. J is TRBJ2-1 and V is TRBV5-1, with D perhaps matching TRBD1 or TRBD2 (5 bases each). CDR3 size: 15 residues. V gave up 3 bases and J gave up 0 bases, with 10 bases separating them. Germline V gene lookup returns CDR1 SGHRS and CDR2 YFSETQ. The full variable domain, its missing parts supplied by reference TRBV5-1 and TRBJ2-1, is KAGVTQTPRYLIKTRGQQVTLSCSPISGHRSVSWYQQTPGQGLQFLFEYFSETQRNKGNFPGRFSGRQFSNSRSEMNVSTLELGDSALYLCASSSGRPSYNEQFFGPGTRLTVL.